One sample yielded the 7 T cell receptor beta chains listed below, sequenced in a study of blood T cell repertoires in COVID-19. The method was immunoSEQ multiplex PCR; TCRdb's version includes in-frame clones alone and lacks a portion of them. The repertoire consists of some 81,000 clones, with around 96% occurring once and the leading ten covering about 4.7%. The specimen was peripheral blood. These receptors all stem from a human donor with active COVID-19. The donor label of this sample is uncertain.

This CDR3 is CAIRPTGGDPLHF. CDR3 DNA sequence: TGTGCCATCAGGCCGACGGGGGGCGATCCCCTCCACTTT. This rearrangement joins TRBV10-3 to TRBJ1-6; tentatively, D is TRBD1 (6 bases). The CDR3 is 13 residues long. The V end was cut by 6 bases, the J end by 13 bases, with 16 bases between. Germline CDR1 ENHRY, CDR2 SYGVKD.

The V call is TRBV7-2, the J call TRBJ2-3; tentative D call: TRBD1 (7 bases). This CDR3 spans 14 amino acids. V shed 5 bases and J shed 2 bases, with 11 bases lying between them. Per the germline V gene, CDR1 is SGHTA and CDR2 is FQGNSA. In DNA form, the CDR3 reads TGTGCCAGCAGCCCCAGGGGGGCCACAGATACGCAGTATTTT. Its translation is CASSPRGATDTQYF.

This clone was seen a single time. The CDR3 protein is CASSTEGGQPQHF. The DNA for the CDR3 is TGTGCCAGCAGCACCGAGGGCGGGCAGCCCCAGCATTTT. The chain couples TRBV7-2 to TRBJ1-5, with D hard to call. This CDR3 region has 13 residues. Germline CDR1 reads SGHTA; CDR2 reads FQGNSA. V lost 5 bases to trimming and J lost 7 bases, with 12 bases between them.

The chain recombines TRBV7-2 with TRBJ2-1; 9 nucleotides line up with TRBD1. This CDR3 contains 15 residues. Germline loops: CDR1 SGHTA, CDR2 FQGNSA. J was trimmed by 3 bases and V by 6 bases; bases with no gene match: 6. CDR3 sequence (DNA): TGTGCCAGCAGAAGGGACAGGGTAAACTACAATGAGCAGTTCTTC. It yields the protein CASRRDRVNYNEQFF.

The V gene is TRBV12-5, the J gene TRBJ2-1; 7 bases are shared with TRBD2. Germline V gene lookup returns CDR1 LGHNT and CDR2 FRNRAP. The CDR3 has 18 amino acids. Trimming removed 0 bases from V and 4 bases from J; junction bases left unmatched: 12. The CDR3 DNA reads TGTGCTAGTGGTTTGGTACGAGGGGAGGGATCCCTTTACAATGAGCAGTTCTTC. Residues: CASGLVRGEGSLYNEQFF.

The chain couples TRBV18 to TRBJ2-7; 8 bases line up with TRBD1. Trimming took 6 bases from V and 5 from J; bases not matched to a gene: 9. The CDR3 length is 14 residues. From germline, CDR1 is KGHSH and CDR2 LQKENI. Here the CDR3 reads CASSEDRVIDEQYF. In DNA, the CDR3 is TGTGCCAGCTCCGAGGACAGGGTAATCGACGAGCAGTACTTC.

CDR3 bases: TGTGCCAGCAGTCCAACGGACAGGGTCTCTGGAAACACCATATATTTT. Translation: CASSPTDRVSGNTIYF. V and J are TRBV27 and TRBJ1-3; 8 bases fit TRBD1. The germline V gene has CDR1 MNHEY and CDR2 SMNVEV (reference sequence). The J segment lost 0 bases and the V segment lost 5 bases, leaving 6 bases of the junction unmatched. The CDR3 consists of 16 residues.